This T cell receptor beta chain originates from a study of vaccination and CD4 T cells after COVID-19. In the study overall: Blood was drawn a median around 73 days post second dose, range 14 to 241.

This CDR3 has 17 amino acids. Germline CDR1 and CDR2: MNHEY and SVGAGI. V lost 2 bases to trimming and J lost 1 base; unmatched junction nucleotides: 7. A few counts support this clonotype. As yet, its antigen is unknown. Sequenced with the Oncomine TCR Beta short-read assay was DNA taken from cultured CD4+ T cells. TCRdb re-called the PCR reads with MiXCR, one entry per CDR3 protein. The table lists thousands of distinct CDR3 sequences, over 40% of them singletons, with approximately 11% in the top ten. Noted treatment: roughly 10-day PBMC culture with coronavirus spike peptide pools or control peptides (ViraFEST assay). Gathered ahead of the COVID-19 pandemic (2011-2018) were the CD4+ T cells of the unexposed donor. After expanding antigen-specific T cells with peptide pools, ViraFEST sequenced their TCRs. Culture of some 1.9 million PBMCs per well took place with 7.5 to 10 IU/ml IL-2 and 9 to 10 ug/ml peptide pools. Researchers grew the cells for about 10 days and then pulled out CD4+ T cells by negative selection.

The clonotype was recovered from a human donor in good health. Specimen: CD4+ T cells from blood, cultured in vitro. This chain uses TRBV6-5 with TRBJ1-1; 10 bases match TRBD1. The CDR3 sequence is CASSYGWGTGANTEAFF. The CDR3 DNA reads TGTGCCAGCAGTTACGGTTGGGGGACAGGGGCGAACACTGAAGCTTTCTTT.